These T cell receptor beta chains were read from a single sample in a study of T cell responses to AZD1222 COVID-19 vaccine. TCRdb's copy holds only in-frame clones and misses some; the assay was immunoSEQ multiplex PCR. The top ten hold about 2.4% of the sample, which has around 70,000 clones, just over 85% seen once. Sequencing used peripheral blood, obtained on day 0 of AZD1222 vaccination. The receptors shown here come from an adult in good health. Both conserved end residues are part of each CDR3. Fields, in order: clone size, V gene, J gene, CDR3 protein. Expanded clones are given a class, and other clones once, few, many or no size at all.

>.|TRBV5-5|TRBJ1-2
CASSYGARANYGYTF
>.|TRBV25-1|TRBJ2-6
CASSEIGGAGANVLTF
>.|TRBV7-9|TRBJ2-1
CASSLGTDNEQFF
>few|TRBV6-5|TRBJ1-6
CASSSDRGLSPLHF
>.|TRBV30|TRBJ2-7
CAWSVGRDDEQYF
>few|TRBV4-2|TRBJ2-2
CASSRSTLGTGELFF
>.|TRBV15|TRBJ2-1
CATSRELAGGPHEQFF
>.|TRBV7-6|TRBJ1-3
CASSLVRSSGNTIYF
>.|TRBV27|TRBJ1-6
CASRDYNSPLHF
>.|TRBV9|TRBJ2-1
CASSVAYRNEQFF
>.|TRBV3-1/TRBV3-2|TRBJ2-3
CASSQSVSTDTQYF
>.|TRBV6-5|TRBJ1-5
CASSDPSTGNQRQHF
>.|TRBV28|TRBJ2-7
CASSYDSGGYEQYF
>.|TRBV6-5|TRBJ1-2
CASSYKTILGGGYTF
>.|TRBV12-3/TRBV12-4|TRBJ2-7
CASSSRTPSEQYF
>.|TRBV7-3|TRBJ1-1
CASSPTRGTEAFF
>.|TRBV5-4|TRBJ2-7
CASSPRTGYFYEQYF
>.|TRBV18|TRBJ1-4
CASSPIAQFEGGSEKLFF
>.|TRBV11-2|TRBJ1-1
CASSALGRGAFF